This T cell receptor beta chain is drawn from a study of blood T cell repertoires in COVID-19. Study at large: Samples came from the United States, Italy and Spain, spanning acute and convalescent COVID-19. PBMCs, B-cell-depleted T cells, or T cells were the source of the cDNA or gDNA that made up the material.

This clone was recorded only once. Original processing notes: Estimated nucleated cell counts came from reference gene primer amplification. Repertoires were generated with immunoSEQ multiplex PCR, while TCRdb's copy carries only in-frame clones and drops some. V and J calls and clone size are given by that table; D and trimming were obtained from the DNA. The sample includes some 420,000 clones, around 89% of them seen just once. CDR3 length: 15 amino acids. The sequencing sample was made of PBMCs or T cells enriched from blood (not recorded which). This clonotype was obtained from a man aged 30 to 39 who had recovered from COVID-19. The rearrangement links TRBV21-1 to TRBJ2-1; TRBD2, the D gene given by the table, was not confirmed from the DNA. TRBV21-1 is assigned pseudogene status. CDR3 protein: CASTERARRYNEQFF. The DNA for the CDR3 is TGTGCCAGCACCGAGAGGGCCAGGCGATACAATGAGCAGTTCTTC.